The rows below give T cell receptor beta chains drawn from one sample of a study of T cell repertoires in cytomegalovirus infection. TCRdb passed the reads through MiXCR, listing each CDR3 protein once. The sample lists approximately 300,000 distinct CDR3 sequences, just under 30% seen once, with about 19% in the top ten. Their antigens are not known. The starting material was cultured PBMCs, obtained from culture after CMV antigen stimulation. These receptors all come from a human donor in good health (CMV status not recorded). Some clones in this sample may be carry-over from other donors' samples. CDR3s include the opening cysteine and the closing phenylalanine or tryptophan. The order of the fields is J gene, D gene, clone size, V gene, CDR3 DNA, CDR3 protein. D genes are given only for firm matches. For some rows the clone size is stated as once, few or many, or as a class when expanded; others skip it.

j_call: TRBJ1-1
d_call: TRBD1
clone_size: few
v_call: TRBV6-6
cdr3_nt: TGTGCCAGCAGTACCCGTTGGAAGGGGGCGCGTGGGATGAACACTGAAGCTTTCTTT
cdr3_aa: CASSTRWKGARGMNTEAFF

j_call: TRBJ1-4
d_call: NA
clone_size: NA
v_call: TRBV19
cdr3_nt: TGTGCCAGTAGGGACAGCGTTGGAGATGAAAAACTGTTTTTT
cdr3_aa: CASRDSVGDEKLFF

j_call: TRBJ2-2
d_call: TRBD2
clone_size: NA
v_call: TRBV4-2
cdr3_nt: TGTGCCAGCAGCCAAGGACTAGCGGGAGCCTACACCGGGGAGCTGTTTTTT
cdr3_aa: CASSQGLAGAYTGELFF

j_call: TRBJ2-1
d_call: TRBD2
clone_size: few
v_call: TRBV7-2
cdr3_nt: TGTGCCAGCAGCTTAGTGGCTAGCGGGAGATCATACAATGAGCAGTTCTTC
cdr3_aa: CASSLVASGRSYNEQFF

j_call: TRBJ2-1
d_call: TRBD1
clone_size: few
v_call: TRBV2
cdr3_nt: TGTGCCAGCAGTGAAGATGGACAGGGGGCGCATAATGAGCAGTTCTTC
cdr3_aa: CASSEDGQGAHNEQFF

j_call: TRBJ2-2
d_call: NA
clone_size: many
v_call: TRBV7-2
cdr3_nt: TGTGCCAGCAGCTTAGCGCGAGGGTGGGAGCTGTTTTTT
cdr3_aa: CASSLARGWELFF

j_call: TRBJ2-4
d_call: TRBD2
clone_size: few
v_call: TRBV3-1
cdr3_nt: TGTGCCAGCTCGACTAGCGGGGGACCCTATTTTATGTACTTC
cdr3_aa: CASSTSGGPYFMYF

j_call: TRBJ2-3
d_call: TRBD2
clone_size: NA
v_call: TRBV7-2
cdr3_nt: TGTGCCAGTAGCGGGAGCCCAGATACGCAGTATTTT
cdr3_aa: CASSGSPDTQYF

j_call: TRBJ1-6
d_call: NA
clone_size: few
v_call: TRBV4-1
cdr3_nt: TGCGCCAGCAGCCAAGAGAGGACAGCCCTCAGCTCCTATAATTCACCCCTCCACTTT
cdr3_aa: CASSQERTALSSYNSPLHF

j_call: TRBJ2-1
d_call: NA
clone_size: NA
v_call: TRBV27
cdr3_nt: TGTGCCAGCAGTTCTTTTGACCGTCACCTGTACAATGAGCAGTTCTTC
cdr3_aa: CASSSFDRHLYNEQFF

j_call: TRBJ2-1
d_call: TRBD2
clone_size: NA
v_call: TRBV27
cdr3_nt: TGTGCCAGCGGGAGGGTAGCCGTCAATGAGCAGTTCTTC
cdr3_aa: CASGRVAVNEQFF

j_call: TRBJ2-1
d_call: NA
clone_size: medium-sized
v_call: TRBV6-1
cdr3_nt: TGTGCCAGCACTCAGGCGGGGGCTACGCGTAGTGAGCAGTTCTTC
cdr3_aa: CASTQAGATRSEQFF

j_call: TRBJ2-7
d_call: TRBD1
clone_size: many
v_call: TRBV6-1
cdr3_nt: TGTGCCAGCAGACCGGGACAGGGGAGTACTTACGTCTACGAGCAGTACTTC
cdr3_aa: CASRPGQGSTYVYEQYF

j_call: TRBJ2-7
d_call: TRBD2
clone_size: NA
v_call: TRBV5-1
cdr3_nt: TGCGCCAGCAGCTTGGGAGCGGGGGCCCCCTACGAGCAGTACTTC
cdr3_aa: CASSLGAGAPYEQYF

j_call: TRBJ2-7
d_call: TRBD2
clone_size: NA
v_call: TRBV4-2
cdr3_nt: TGTGCCAGCAGCCAAGTAAAGTACCGAGCGGGAGGTGCCTACGAGCAGTACTTC
cdr3_aa: CASSQVKYRAGGAYEQYF

j_call: TRBJ1-2
d_call: NA
clone_size: NA
v_call: TRBV7-2
cdr3_nt: TGTGCCAGCAGCGTCGGTCGCGTAATGGGAGGGGGTCGCTACACCTTC
cdr3_aa: CASSVGRVMGGGRYTF

j_call: TRBJ2-1
d_call: NA
clone_size: many
v_call: TRBV7-3
cdr3_nt: TGTGCCAGCAGCATGGACAGTCAGGGCAATGAGCAGTTCTTC
cdr3_aa: CASSMDSQGNEQFF

j_call: TRBJ2-2
d_call: NA
clone_size: NA
v_call: TRBV24-1
cdr3_nt: TGTGCCACCAGTGATTTGCCGGGCCCGTGGGACACCGGGGAGCTGTTTTTT
cdr3_aa: CATSDLPGPWDTGELFF

j_call: TRBJ1-1
d_call: NA
clone_size: NA
v_call: TRBV11-1
cdr3_nt: TGTGCCAGCAGCTTAGCCAGGAAAACTGAAGCTTTCTTT
cdr3_aa: CASSLARKTEAFF